This T cell receptor beta chain was captured by sequencing in a study of cytomegalovirus exposure and HLA in healthy donors (dated by TCRdb to about 2017). Context from the whole study: According to an earlier analysis of 450 to 650 of the donors, 200 million or so T cells yielded 117 million unique TCR beta sequences and 276 Gb of sequence data. Using immunosequencing, the study profiled T cell repertoires from fewer than 700 subjects and related those repertoires to cytomegalovirus serostatus. Both class I and class II loci were covered by HLA typing, at four-digit resolution. The study combined high-throughput TCR immunosequencing, statistical association of individual TCRs with disease status, and machine learning to predict cytomegalovirus infection status. A later analysis re-analyzed previously published TCR beta repertoires from about 600 donors and added high-resolution HLA genotyping to study TCR occurrence patterns. Among under 450 genotyped donors of the cohort, an average of about 240,000 unique TCR beta nucleotide sequences were sequenced per donor, around 18% of them non-productive. The number of donors typed differed by locus, with 629-630 for A, B, C, DRB1 and DQB1, roughly 520 for DQA1, approximately 570 for DPA1, and around 460 for DPB1. About 300 gigabases of sequencing data and 70 million to 100 million unique TCR sequences were included in an early release covering about 600 HLA-typed donors. A later genetic analysis took genome-wide SNP genotypes for about three fifths of the 666 donors and used that subset as a discovery cohort. Donor age, sex, ethnicity and CMV serostatus were compiled alongside the repertoire data. The later analysis used no new phenotypic data to find candidate immune exposures, relying instead on TCR beta sequences and their occurrence across donors. The study was designed to test whether signatures of past pathogen exposure could be identified by cataloging public T cell receptors. Along with the approximately 700-subject first cohort, a separate validation cohort of some 130 different subjects was used. About five DR-DQ haplotypes were handled as single units for association and clustering, since linkage in the cohort was strong. To decide whether each TCR beta V gene segment behaved as functional or pseudogenic, an earlier analysis of fewer than 750 of the donors relied on high-throughput TCR beta sequencing. Among the roughly 430 genotyped donors, around 81% belonged to the genetic ancestry cluster associated with self-reported Caucasian donors. All discovery cohort repertoires had been generated on a single sequencing platform.

The cohort consisted of 666 healthy bone marrow donors. All cohort members were sampled while nominally healthy, although unrecorded immune exposures were likely present. The donor was CMV seronegative and belonged to the group of around 400 seronegative cohort members. A peripheral blood sample was collected from each donor, and TCR beta sequencing was performed on peripheral blood mononuclear cells. Genomic DNA extraction from the blood cell samples was performed with the Qiagen DNeasy Blood Extraction Kit. The library was generated by the immunoSEQ multiplex PCR assay. For the multiplex PCR, a mixture combining 60 forward primers for TCR Vbeta segments and 13 reverse primers for TCR Jbeta segments was used. Amplification of the CDR3 region of rearranged TCR beta genes was performed with a multiplex PCR assay on genomic DNA. On the Illumina HiSeq System, the amplified TCR beta libraries were sequenced as 87-base-pair reads. The paper's processing steps were these. Across the 500 to 700 repertoires, a later analysis counted roughly 77 million unique TCR beta chains, approximately 12 million of which were shared by at least two donors. A nearest-neighbor algorithm error-corrected the raw reads and collapsed the reads into unique sequences, merging closely related sequences to remove PCR and sequencing errors. V, D and J gene segments were assigned by aligning CDR3 sequences to IMGT reference sequences. For a sequence to be retained, at least a six-nucleotide match to both a V gene segment and a J gene segment was required. A rearrangement was called productive if the CDR3 had no stop codons and remained in frame with V and J, and every other rearrangement was called non-productive. CDR3 was defined by IMGT convention, running from the second conserved V-encoded cysteine to the conserved J-encoded phenylalanine. Sequences without an unambiguous match to a single V gene segment were excluded from the earlier analysis of several hundred of the donors. In an earlier analysis of about 590 of the donors, a V segment was called functional when productive rearrangements were above 56.7%, and segregating when the standard deviation between donors exceeded 5%. A statistical classification framework was built for diagnosing cytomegalovirus status from the catalog of TCR beta chain sequences. In a later analysis, TCR nucleotide sequences were compared against IMGT/GENE-DB human TR gene sequences so that V and J genes could be assigned. In a later analysis, CDR3 sequences and most-parsimonious VDJ recombination scenarios were assigned using the TCRdist pipeline. In a later analysis, each TCR beta chain was defined by its CDR3 amino acid sequence together with its V-gene family, and reads lacking a unique V-gene family were excluded. To address suspected cross-contamination and a sequencing artifact, a later analysis removed roughly 580 highly shared, low-generation-probability nucleotide sequences. In a later analysis, a clonal expansion index was calculated for each public chain from normalized within-repertoire ranks of inferred template counts. A later analysis computed generation probabilities with a VDJ recombination model fitted to out-of-frame rearrangements, and checked the results against IGoR. A later analysis scored TCR-TCR, TCR-HLA and TCR-CMV co-occurrence with hypergeometric tests, applying a repertoire-size bias correction to TCR pairs. To estimate false discovery rates, a later analysis permuted the HLA or CMV assignments 20 times. In a later analysis, co-occurring TCRs were grouped with DBSCAN, and TCRdist sequence similarity was added when clustering was performed within HLA-allele-positive subsets. Co-occurrence clustering excluded repertoires with fewer than 30,000 or more than 120,000 public chains, plus five with anomalous nucleotide sharing. TCRdb took over this immuneACCESS table, retaining in-frame rearrangements with V and J assigned. Such tables are incomplete; in checked studies, under half of the missing clones stem from an unresolved V gene, and the remainder is unexplained. Clonal size and the V and J genes are those of that table, whereas D and trimming came from the DNA. For this sample there are under 300,000 clones; 80% to 95% appear just once. The ten largest clones represent about 1.7% of the sample.

The junction shows trimming of 0 bases on V and 4 bases on J, and the gene matches do not reach 3 bases of it. CDR1 and CDR2, per the germline V gene, are SGHRS and YFSETQ. Including cysteine and phenylalanine, the CDR3 has 15 amino acids. The kept DNA is CDR3 alone, 45 bases in frame from the first base. General conclusions and limits of the study: The cohort was sequenced for TCR beta chains only, and without alpha or paired-chain data the features that could be detected were limited. A cluster of highly shared sequence variants was judged likely to be a technical artifact of the sequencing pipeline. The 87-base-pair reads could not distinguish some IMGT-functional V segments, including TRBV6-2 and TRBV6-3, so those segments were excluded. Most CMV-associated TCR beta chains appeared to be HLA-restricted in a later analysis, and the HLA associations seemed to be driven largely by CMV exposure. The authors suggested that the approach could potentially be extended to other disease states and immunological phenotypes. Broadly in line with IMGT annotations, most TCR beta V segments showed up in productive rearrangements about 90% or about 30% of the time in an earlier analysis of around 600 of the donors. The classifier was reported to diagnose cytomegalovirus status with high specificity and sensitivity in both the original cohort and the validation cohort. An association between a missense DCLRE1C variant and V-gene and J-gene trimming of TCR beta chains was found in a later genetic analysis and replicated in an independent cohort. Because HLA typing was missing for some donors at each locus, association tests included only the typed subset. Roughly uniform sequencing depth across donors was assumed in presence/absence analyses, although this assumption may not hold. A later analysis associated 15,000 or so TCR beta sequences with specific HLA alleles at a false discovery rate of 0.05. When HLA alleles, especially DR and DQ, strongly co-occurred, attributing TCR associations to individual alleles was difficult. CMV serostatus was the only immune exposure information available for the cohort. According to a later genetic analysis, donors in an Asian-associated ancestry cluster had fewer N-insertions in productive TCRs than the approximately 710-donor mean. A further reported finding was that TCR beta sequences accurately predicted the HLA-A and HLA-B alleles for most subjects in the first cohort. Because counts were too low, 15 to 20 rarely observed V segments, including chromosome 9 orphons, were left out of the earlier analysis of a few hundred of the donors. In a later analysis, HLA-associated TCR beta chains showed more clonal expansion and lower generation probabilities than non-associated chains that were equally common. The study gave a list of 150 to 200 TCR beta chains associated with cytomegalovirus. A few of the identified cytomegalovirus-associated TCR beta chains were confirmed in vitro to be specific for cytomegalovirus antigens. Correlated functional status among segregating V segments might reflect linkage disequilibrium, but an unknown experimental factor could not be ruled out. Most TCR sequences were seen in very few donors, while some public TCRs were found in many individuals. A later analysis found that TCR association rates varied across HLA loci, with DRB1 alleles showing the most associated TCRs and HLA-C alleles the fewest. According to a later analysis, parvovirus B19, influenza, CMV and Epstein-Barr virus appeared linked to several top co-occurrence clusters.

On this clone itself: Its antigen remains undetermined. No per-base quality is available; no much larger clone lies one base away.

Specimen: PBMCs. The sequence was collected from a girl aged 2-10 years in good health and CMV-seronegative. This chain is built from TRBV5-1 and TRBJ2-5, with TRBD2 identical over 10 junction bases. The nucleotides read TGCGCCAGCAGCTTGGTAGCGGGAGGACGAGAGACCCAGTACTTC. Translated, this gives CASSLVAGGRETQYF. Extended through the reference TRBV5-1 and TRBJ2-5 proteins, this CDR3 yields the full variable domain: KAGVTQTPRYLIKTRGQQVTLSCSPISGHRSVSWYQQTPGQGLQFLFEYFSETQRNKGNFPGRFSGRQFSNSRSEMNVSTLELGDSALYLCASSLVAGGRETQYFGPGTRLLVL.